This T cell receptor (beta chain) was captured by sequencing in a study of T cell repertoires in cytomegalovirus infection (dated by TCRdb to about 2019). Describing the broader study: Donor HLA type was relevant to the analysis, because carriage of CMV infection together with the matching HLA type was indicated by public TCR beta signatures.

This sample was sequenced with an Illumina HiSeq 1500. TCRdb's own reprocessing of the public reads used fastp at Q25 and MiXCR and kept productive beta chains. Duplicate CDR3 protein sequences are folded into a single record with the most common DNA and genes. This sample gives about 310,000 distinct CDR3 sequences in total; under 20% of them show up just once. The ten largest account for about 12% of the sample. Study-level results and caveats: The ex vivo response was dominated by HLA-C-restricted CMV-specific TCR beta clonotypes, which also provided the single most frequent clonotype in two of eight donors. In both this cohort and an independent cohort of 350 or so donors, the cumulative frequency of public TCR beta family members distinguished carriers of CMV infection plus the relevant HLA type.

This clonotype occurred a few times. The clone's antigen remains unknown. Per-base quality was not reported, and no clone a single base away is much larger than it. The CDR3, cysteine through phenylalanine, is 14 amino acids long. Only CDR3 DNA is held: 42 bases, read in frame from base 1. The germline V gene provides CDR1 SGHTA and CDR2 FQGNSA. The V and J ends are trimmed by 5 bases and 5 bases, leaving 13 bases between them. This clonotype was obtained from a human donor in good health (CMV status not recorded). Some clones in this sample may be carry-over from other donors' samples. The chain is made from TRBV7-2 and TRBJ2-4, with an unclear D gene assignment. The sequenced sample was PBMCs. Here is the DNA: TGTGCCAGCAGCCCCGACCTAATGGAAAACATTCAGTACTTC. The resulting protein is CASSPDLMENIQYF.